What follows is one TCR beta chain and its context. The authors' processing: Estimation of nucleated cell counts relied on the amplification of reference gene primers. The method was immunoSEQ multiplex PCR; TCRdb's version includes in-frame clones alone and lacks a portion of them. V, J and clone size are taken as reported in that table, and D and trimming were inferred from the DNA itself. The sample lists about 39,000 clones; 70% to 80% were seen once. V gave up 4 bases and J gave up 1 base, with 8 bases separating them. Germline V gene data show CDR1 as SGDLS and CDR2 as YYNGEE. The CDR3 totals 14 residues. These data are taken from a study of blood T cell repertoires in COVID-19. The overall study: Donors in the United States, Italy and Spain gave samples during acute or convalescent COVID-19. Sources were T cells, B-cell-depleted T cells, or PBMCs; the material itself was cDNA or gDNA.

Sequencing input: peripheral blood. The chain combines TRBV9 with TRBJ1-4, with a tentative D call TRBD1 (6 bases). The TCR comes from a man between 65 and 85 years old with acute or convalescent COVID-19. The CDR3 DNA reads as TGTGCCAGCAGCCCCAGGGGAACTAATGAAAAACTGTTTTTT. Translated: CASSPRGTNEKLFF.